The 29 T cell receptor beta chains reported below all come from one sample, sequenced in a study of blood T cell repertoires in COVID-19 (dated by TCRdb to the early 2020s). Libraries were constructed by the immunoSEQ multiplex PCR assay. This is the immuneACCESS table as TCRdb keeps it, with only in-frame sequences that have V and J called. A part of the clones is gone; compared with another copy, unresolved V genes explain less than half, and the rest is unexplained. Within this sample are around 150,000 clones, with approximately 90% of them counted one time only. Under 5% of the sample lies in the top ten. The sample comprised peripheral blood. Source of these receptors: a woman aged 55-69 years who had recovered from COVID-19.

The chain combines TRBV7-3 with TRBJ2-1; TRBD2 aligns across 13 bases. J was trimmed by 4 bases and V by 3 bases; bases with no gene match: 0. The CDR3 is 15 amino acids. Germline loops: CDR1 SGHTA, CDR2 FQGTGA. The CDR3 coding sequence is TGTGCCAGCAGCTTGGGACTAGCGGGGTACAATGAGCAGTTCTTC. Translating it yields CASSLGLAGYNEQFF.

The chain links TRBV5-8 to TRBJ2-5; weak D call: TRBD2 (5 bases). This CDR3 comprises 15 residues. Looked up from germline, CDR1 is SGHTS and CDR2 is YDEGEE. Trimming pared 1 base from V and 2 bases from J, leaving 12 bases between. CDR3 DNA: TGTGCCAGCAGCTTGTCGGGGATACTACAAGAGACCCAGTACTTC. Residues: CASSLSGILQETQYF. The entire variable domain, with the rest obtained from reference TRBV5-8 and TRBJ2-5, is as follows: EAGVTQSPTHLIKTRGQQATLRCSPISGHTSVYWYQQALGLGLQFLLWYDEGEERNRGNFPPRFSGRQFPNYSSELNVNALELEDSALYLCASSLSGILQETQYFGPGTRLLVL.

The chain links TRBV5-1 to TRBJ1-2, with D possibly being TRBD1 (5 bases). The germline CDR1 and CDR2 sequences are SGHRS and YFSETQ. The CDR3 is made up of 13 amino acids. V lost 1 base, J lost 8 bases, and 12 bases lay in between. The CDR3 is CASSLWGAEGYTF. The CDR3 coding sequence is TGCGCCAGCAGCTTGTGGGGCGCGGAAGGCTACACCTTC.

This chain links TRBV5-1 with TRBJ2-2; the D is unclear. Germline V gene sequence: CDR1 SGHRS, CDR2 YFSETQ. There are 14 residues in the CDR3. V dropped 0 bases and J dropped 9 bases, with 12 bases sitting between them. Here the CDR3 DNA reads TGCGCCAGCAGCTTGGGAGGCGGATCCCGGGAGCTGTTTTTT. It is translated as CASSLGGGSRELFF. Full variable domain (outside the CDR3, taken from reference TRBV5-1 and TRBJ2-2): KAGVTQTPRYLIKTRGQQVTLSCSPISGHRSVSWYQQTPGQGLQFLFEYFSETQRNKGNFPGRFSGRQFSNSRSEMNVSTLELGDSALYLCASSLGGGSRELFFGEGSRLTVL.

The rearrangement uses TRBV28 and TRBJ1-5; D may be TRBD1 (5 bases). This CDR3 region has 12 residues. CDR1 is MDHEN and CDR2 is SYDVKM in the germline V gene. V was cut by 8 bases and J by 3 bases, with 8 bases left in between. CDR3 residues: CASGAVNQPQHF. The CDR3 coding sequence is TGTGCCAGCGGGGCAGTCAATCAGCCCCAGCATTTT. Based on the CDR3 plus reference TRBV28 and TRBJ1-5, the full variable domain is DVKVTQSSRYLVKRTGEKVFLECVQDMDHENMFWYRQDPGLGLRLIYFSYDVKMKEKGDIPEGYSVSREKKERFSLILESASTNQTSMYLCASGAVNQPQHFGDGTRLSIL.

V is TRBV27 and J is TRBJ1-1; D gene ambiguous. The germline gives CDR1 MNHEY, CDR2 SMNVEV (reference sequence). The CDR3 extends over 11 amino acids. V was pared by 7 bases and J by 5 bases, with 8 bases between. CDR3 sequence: CASKRDTEAFF. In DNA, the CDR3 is TGTGCCAGCAAGAGGGATACTGAAGCTTTCTTT.

The CDR3 DNA is TGTGCCAGCAGCTTAGTAGTGGGGTCTAGCGGGGGCGGTCAAGAGACCCAGTACTTC. It specifies CASSLVVGSSGGGQETQYF. The chain recombines TRBV7-6 with TRBJ2-5, with 10 positions matching TRBD2. The V gene's germline CDR1 is SGHVS and CDR2 FNYEAQ. The CDR3 is 19 amino acids. V was pared by 1 base and J by 2 bases, with 13 bases of the junction left unmatched.

CDR3 in amino acids: CASSKHGTANTGELFF. Written as DNA, the CDR3 is TGTGCCAGCAGTAAACACGGGACAGCTAACACCGGGGAGCTGTTTTTT. The V gene is TRBV6-2 or TRBV6-3, the J gene TRBJ2-2; 7 nucleotides match TRBD1. J gave up 2 bases and V 5 bases, and 8 bases lay outside the gene matches. The germline V gene has CDR1 MNHEY and CDR2 SVGEGT. This CDR3 is built from 16 residues.

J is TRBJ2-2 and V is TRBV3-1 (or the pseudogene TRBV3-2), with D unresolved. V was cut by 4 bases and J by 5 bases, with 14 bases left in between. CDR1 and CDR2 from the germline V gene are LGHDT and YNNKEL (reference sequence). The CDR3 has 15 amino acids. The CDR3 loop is CASSPEPLLTGELFF. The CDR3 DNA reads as TGTGCCAGCAGCCCCGAGCCTCTACTAACCGGGGAGCTGTTTTTT.

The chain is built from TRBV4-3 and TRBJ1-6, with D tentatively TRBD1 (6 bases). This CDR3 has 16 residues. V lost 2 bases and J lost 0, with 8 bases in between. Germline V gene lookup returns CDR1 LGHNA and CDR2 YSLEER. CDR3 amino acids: CASSQTGSSYNSPLHF. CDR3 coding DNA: TGCGCCAGCAGCCAAACAGGGAGCTCCTATAATTCACCCCTCCACTTT.

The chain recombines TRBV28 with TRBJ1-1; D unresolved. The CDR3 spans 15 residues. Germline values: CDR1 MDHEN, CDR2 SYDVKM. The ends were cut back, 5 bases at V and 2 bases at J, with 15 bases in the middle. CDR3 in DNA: TGTGCCAGCAGTCCTCCGCTGGAGGTAAACACTGAAGCTTTCTTT. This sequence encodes CASSPPLEVNTEAFF. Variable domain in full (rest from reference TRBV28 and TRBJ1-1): DVKVTQSSRYLVKRTGEKVFLECVQDMDHENMFWYRQDPGLGLRLIYFSYDVKMKEKGDIPEGYSVSREKKERFSLILESASTNQTSMYLCASSPPLEVNTEAFFGQGTRLTVV.

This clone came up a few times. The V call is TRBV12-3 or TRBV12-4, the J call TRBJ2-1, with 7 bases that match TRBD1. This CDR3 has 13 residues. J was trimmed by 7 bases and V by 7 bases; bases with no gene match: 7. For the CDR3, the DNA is TGTGCCAGCACCAGACAGGGTTCTAATGAGCAGTTCTTC. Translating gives CASTRQGSNEQFF.

Here the CDR3 reads CASSVGGTVATSYTF. Here the CDR3 DNA reads TGTGCCAGCAGCGTAGGCGGGACAGTTGCTACTAGCTACACCTTC. V usage is TRBV9 and J usage is TRBJ1-2; the match to TRBD1 covers 7 bases. Germline CDR1 SGDLS, CDR2 YYNGEE. The V gene end was trimmed by 0 bases and the J gene end by 9 bases; junction bases not matched to a gene: 11. CDR3 length: 15 residues. The full variable domain, its missing parts supplied by reference TRBV9 and TRBJ1-2, is DSGVTQTPKHLITATGQRVTLRCSPRSGDLSVYWYQQSLDQGLQFLIQYYNGEERAKGNILERFSAQQFPDLHSELNLSSLELGDSALYFCASSVGGTVATSYTFGSGTRLTVV.

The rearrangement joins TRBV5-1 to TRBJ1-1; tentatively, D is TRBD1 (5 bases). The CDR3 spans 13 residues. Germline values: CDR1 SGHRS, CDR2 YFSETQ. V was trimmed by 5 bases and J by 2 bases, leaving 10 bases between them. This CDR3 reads CASSVQGNTEAFF. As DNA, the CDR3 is TGCGCCAGCAGTGTTCAGGGAAACACTGAAGCTTTCTTT.

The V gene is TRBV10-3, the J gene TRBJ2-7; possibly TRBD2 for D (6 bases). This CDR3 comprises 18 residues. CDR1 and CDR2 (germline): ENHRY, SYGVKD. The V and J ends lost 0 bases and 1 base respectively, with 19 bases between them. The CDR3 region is CAISESGTGVKPSYEQYF. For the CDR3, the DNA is TGTGCCATCAGTGAGTCTGGGACGGGGGTGAAACCTTCCTACGAGCAGTACTTC.

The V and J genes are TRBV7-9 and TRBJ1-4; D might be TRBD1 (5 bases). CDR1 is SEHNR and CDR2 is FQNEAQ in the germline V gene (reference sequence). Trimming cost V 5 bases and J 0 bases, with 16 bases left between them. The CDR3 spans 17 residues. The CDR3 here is CASSRPRAGATNEKLFF. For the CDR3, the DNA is TGTGCCAGCAGCCGACCGCGGGCGGGGGCAACTAATGAAAAACTGTTTTTT. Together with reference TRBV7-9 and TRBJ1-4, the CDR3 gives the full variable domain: DTGVSQNPRHKITKRGQNVTFRCDPISEHNRLYWYRQTLGQGPEFLTYFQNEAQLEKSRLLSDRFSAERPKGSFSTLEIQRTEQGDSAMYLCASSRPRAGATNEKLFFGSGTQLSVL.

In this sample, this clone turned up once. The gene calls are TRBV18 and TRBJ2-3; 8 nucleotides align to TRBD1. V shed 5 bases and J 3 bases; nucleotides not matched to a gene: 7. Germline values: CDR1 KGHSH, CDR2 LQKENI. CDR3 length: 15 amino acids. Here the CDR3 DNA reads TGTGCCAGCTCAGGCCGACAGGGGCGGACAGATACGCAGTATTTT. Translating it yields CASSGRQGRTDTQYF. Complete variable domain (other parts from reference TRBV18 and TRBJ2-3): NAGVMQNPRHLVRRRGQEARLRCSPMKGHSHVYWYRQLPEEGLKFMVYLQKENIIDESGMPKERFSAEFPKEGPSILRIQQVVRGDSAAYFCASSGRQGRTDTQYFGPGTRLTVL.

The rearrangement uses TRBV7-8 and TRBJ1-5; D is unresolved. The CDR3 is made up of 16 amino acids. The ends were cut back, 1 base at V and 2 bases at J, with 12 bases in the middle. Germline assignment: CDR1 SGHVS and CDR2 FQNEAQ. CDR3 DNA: TGTGCCAGCAGCTTAGATTGGGTGGGAGGCAATCAGCCCCAGCATTTT. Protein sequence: CASSLDWVGGNQPQHF.

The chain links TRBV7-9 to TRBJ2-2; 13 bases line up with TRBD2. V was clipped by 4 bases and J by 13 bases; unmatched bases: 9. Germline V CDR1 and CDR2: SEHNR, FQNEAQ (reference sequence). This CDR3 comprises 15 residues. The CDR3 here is CASSSGLAGAGLLFF. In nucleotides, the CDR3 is TGTGCCAGCAGCTCCGGACTAGCGGGGGCGGGTCTGCTGTTTTTT. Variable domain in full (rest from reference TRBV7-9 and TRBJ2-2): DTGVSQNPRHKITKRGQNVTFRCDPISEHNRLYWYRQTLGQGPEFLTYFQNEAQLEKSRLLSDRFSAERPKGSFSTLEIQRTEQGDSAMYLCASSSGLAGAGLLFFGEGSRLTVL.

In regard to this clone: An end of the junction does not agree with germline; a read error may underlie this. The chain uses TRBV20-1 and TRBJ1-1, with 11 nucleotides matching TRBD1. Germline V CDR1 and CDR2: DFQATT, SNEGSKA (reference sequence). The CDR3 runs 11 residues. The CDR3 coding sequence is TGCAGTGCGAGAGGACAGGGGGCAGCTTTCTTT. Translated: CSARGQGAAFF.

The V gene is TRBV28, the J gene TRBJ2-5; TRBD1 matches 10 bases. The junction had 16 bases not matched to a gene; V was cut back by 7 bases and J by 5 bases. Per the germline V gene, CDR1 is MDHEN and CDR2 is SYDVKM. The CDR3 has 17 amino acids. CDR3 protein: CASTDRGGTGVRETQYF. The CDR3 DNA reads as TGTGCCAGCACCGATAGGGGGGGGACAGGGGTTCGGGAGACCCAGTACTTC.

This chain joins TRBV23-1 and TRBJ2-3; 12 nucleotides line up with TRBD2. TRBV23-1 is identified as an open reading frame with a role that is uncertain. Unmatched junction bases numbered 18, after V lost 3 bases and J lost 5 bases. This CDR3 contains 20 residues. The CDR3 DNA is TGCGCCAGCAGTCACCCCCATCGCCCTAGCGGGGGGGCCCTACGAGATACGCAGTATTTT. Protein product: CASSHPHRPSGGALRDTQYF.

The CDR3, as DNA: TGTGCCAGCAGTTTTTCAGGGGTACGGGATGAAAAACTGTTTTTT. Translation gives CASSFSGVRDEKLFF. V and J are TRBV28 and TRBJ1-4; D is possibly TRBD1 (6 bases). The CDR3 is 15 residues long. Deletions cut 3 bases from V and 6 bases from J, with 14 bases between. Germline CDR1 is MDHEN and CDR2 is SYDVKM.

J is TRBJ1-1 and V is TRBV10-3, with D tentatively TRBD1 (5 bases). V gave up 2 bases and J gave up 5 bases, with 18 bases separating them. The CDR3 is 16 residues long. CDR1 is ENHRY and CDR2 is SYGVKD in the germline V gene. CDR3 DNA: TGTGCCATCAGTGAGGGGCAGCGGGGGGGGAGGACTGAAGCTTTCTTT. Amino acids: CAISEGQRGGRTEAFF.

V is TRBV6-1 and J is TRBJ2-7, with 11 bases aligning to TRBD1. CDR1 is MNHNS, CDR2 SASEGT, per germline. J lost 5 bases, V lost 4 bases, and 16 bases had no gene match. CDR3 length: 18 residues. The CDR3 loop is CASSVGTGGLPAHHEQYF. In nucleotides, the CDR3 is TGTGCCAGCAGTGTGGGGACAGGGGGTCTACCGGCCCACCACGAGCAGTACTTC.

The CDR3, as DNA: TGTGCCAGCAGTGGCGCGGGGACCAACTACGAGCAGTACTTC. Its protein product is CASSGAGTNYEQYF. V gene TRBV28 combines with J gene TRBJ2-7; maybe TRBD2 (6 bases). Germline V gene sequence: CDR1 MDHEN, CDR2 SYDVKM. The CDR3 sequence is 14 residues long. The ends were cut back, 5 bases at V and 3 bases at J, with 14 bases in the middle.

The CDR3 spells CASSHGAGTDVNQPQHF. The CDR3 DNA is TGTGCCAGCAGCCACGGAGCCGGGACAGATGTCAATCAGCCCCAGCATTTT. This rearrangement joins TRBV3-1 (or the pseudogene TRBV3-2) to TRBJ1-5; 7 bases are a match to TRBD1. CDR1 LGHDT and CDR2 YNNKEL come from the germline V gene (reference sequence). There are 17 residues in the CDR3. V lost 3 bases and J lost 3; bases outside the gene matches: 11.

The CDR3 DNA is TGTGCCAGTAGCTCCGGGACAGGGGAACAGCCCCAGCATTTT. Protein product: CASSSGTGEQPQHF. This chain uses TRBV19 with TRBJ1-5; the match to TRBD1 covers 10 bases. With V trimmed by 6 bases and J by 7 bases, 6 bases remained unmatched. Germline CDR1 reads LNHDA; CDR2 reads SQIVND (reference sequence). This CDR3 comprises 14 residues.

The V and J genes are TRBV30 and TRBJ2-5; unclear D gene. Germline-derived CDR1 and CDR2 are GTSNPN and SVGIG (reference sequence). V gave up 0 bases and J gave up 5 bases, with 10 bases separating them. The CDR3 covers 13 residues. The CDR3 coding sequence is TGTGCCTGGAGTGTATTTACGGTTGAGACCCAGTACTTC. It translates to CAWSVFTVETQYF.